The present entry profiles one T cell receptor beta chain with its context. The data derive from a study of blood T cells in healthy people across ages. This CDR3 has 13 residues. Germline assignment: CDR1 MGHRA and CDR2 YSYEKL. V shed 6 bases, J shed 11 bases, and the junction held 5 bases outside the gene matches. A sample-barcoded 5' primer and a J-beta primer mix were used in a second PCR of roughly 6 to 12 cycles. TCRdb re-called the 5' RACE reads through MiXCR, storing one row per CDR3 protein. The sample includes some 800,000 distinct CDR3 sequences, just under 25% seen only once; the top ten take roughly 3.5%. These same records also appear under a second study, on T cells of mothers and their children.

This receptor was obtained from a boy between 5 and 17 years old in good health. The chain uses TRBV4-1 and TRBJ1-6, with TRBD1 matching over 9 bases. The specimen was blood. In nucleotides, the CDR3 is TGCGCCAGCAGAGGGACAGGGCGGACACCCCTCCACTTT. Protein product: CASRGTGRTPLHF.